This is a list of T cell receptor beta chains from one sample in a study of beta chain features in type 1 diabetes. Measured with immunoSEQ multiplex PCR; TCRdb has only the in-frame clones, and not every one. This sample has approximately 250,000 clones, with approximately 10% found just once. Sequencing was done on a sample of naive CD4+ T cells from blood. Receptor source: a man younger than 40 with type 1 diabetes. Each CDR3 is given with its conserved first and last residue. A D gene is named only where the DNA matches it firmly. Clone size is stated in some rows and not others, as once, few, many or a class when expanded.

TRBV20-1	TRBJ2-7	few	NA	CSARDSYEQYF	TGCAGTGCCAGAGACAGTTACGAGCAGTACTTC
TRBV15	TRBJ2-2	NA	NA	CATSRDRAARAGELFF	TGTGCCACCAGCAGAGATCGAGCGGCTAGGGCCGGGGAGCTGTTTTTT
TRBV5-1	TRBJ2-5	few	TRBD1	CASSYGRGQGAGETQYF	TGCGCCAGCAGCTACGGCCGGGGACAGGGGGCCGGAGAGACCCAGTACTTC
TRBV9	TRBJ2-3	NA	TRBD2	CASSVEAGGPQTQYF	TGTGCCAGCAGCGTGGAGGCGGGGGGCCCGCAAACGCAGTATTTT
TRBV18	TRBJ2-1	NA	NA	CASSPSTGRIVYNEQFF	TGTGCCAGCTCACCATCTACAGGCCGCATCGTATACAATGAGCAGTTCTTC
TRBV4-1	TRBJ1-2	NA	TRBD1	CASSQSTGSYGYTF	TGCGCCAGCAGCCAATCGACAGGGAGCTATGGCTACACCTTC
TRBV5-1	TRBJ1-1	few	NA	CASSLGINTVDTEAFF	TGCGCCAGCAGCTTGGGGATAAATACAGTGGACACTGAAGCTTTCTTT
TRBV4-2	TRBJ1-5	few	TRBD1	CASSQEGTGSSQPQHF	TGTGCCAGCAGCCAAGAAGGGACAGGGTCTAGTCAGCCCCAGCATTTT
TRBV4-2	TRBJ1-2	few	TRBD1	CASSQETGRFTF	TGTGCCAGCAGCCAAGAGACAGGGAGATTCACCTTC
TRBV21-1	TRBJ1-1	few	NA	CARSGQGNTEAFF	TGTGCCCGCTCGGGACAGGGAAACACTGAAGCTTTCTTT
TRBV2	TRBJ2-7	few	TRBD2	CASRAWLTSGDYEQYF	TGTGCCAGCAGAGCATGGCTCACAAGCGGGGACTACGAGCAGTACTTC
TRBV30	TRBJ1-1	NA	NA	CAWRTDRYTEAFF	TGTGCCTGGAGGACGGACAGATACACTGAAGCTTTCTTT